Detailed here is one T cell receptor (beta chain). The CDR3 is 15 amino acids. Germline V lookup: CDR1 KGHSH, CDR2 LQKENI. Trimming stripped 1 base from V and 5 bases from J, with 12 bases between. The data originate from a study of blood T cell repertoires in COVID-19. Sequenced by immunoSEQ multiplex PCR; TCRdb stores in-frame clones only, minus some. The table has more than 150,000 clones, more than 65% seen once. The TCR originated in a woman aged 50 to 60 with acute or convalescent COVID-19. Sequences were obtained from peripheral blood. The chain is built from TRBV18 and TRBJ1-5, with D possibly matching TRBD1 (5 bases). The CDR3 region has the DNA TGTGCCAGCTCACCACTAGCAGGAGGGGATCAGCCCCAGCATTTT. Its translation is CASSPLAGGDQPQHF.